These 19 T cell receptor beta chains originate from one sample sequenced in a study of blood T cells in healthy people across ages (dated by TCRdb to between 2015 and 2016). Library method: 5' RACE. Sequencer: Illumina HiSeq 2500. The second PCR ran for about 7 to 11 cycles and used a J-beta primer mix along with a sample-barcoded 5' primer. TCRdb took the public reads, trimmed them with fastp at Q25, ran MiXCR for clone calling and kept in-frame beta chains. Every distinct CDR3 protein forms one entry, paired with its most common genes and DNA. Counted in this sample were 750,000 to 950,000 distinct CDR3 sequences; about 53% of them appeared once. Of the sample, around 41% is held by the ten largest clones. The sequencing input was blood. These TCRs come from a man of 80 years or more in good health.

The rearrangement joins TRBV20-1 to TRBJ1-6; 9 bases agree with TRBD1. Germline CDR1 reads DFQATT; CDR2 reads SNEGSKA (reference sequence). This CDR3 comprises 14 residues. V shed 5 bases, J shed 11 bases, and the junction held 10 bases outside the gene matches. CDR3 DNA sequence: TGCAGTGCTCCCCGACAGGGGGATAAACCACCCCTCCACTTT. Translation gives CSAPRQGDKPPLHF.

This clonotype was observed a few times. The chain has TRBV12-3 or TRBV12-4 and TRBJ2-7; a weak D match, TRBD1 (6 bases). The end of the DNA fits TRBJ2-5 better, so the J call may be wrong. The CDR3 contains 11 residues. CDR3 nucleotide sequence: TGTGCCAGCGGGGGCTCCGAGACCCAGTACTTC. Translated, it gives CASGGSETQYF.

The gene calls are TRBV5-1 and TRBJ2-3, with D perhaps matching TRBD2 (6 bases). Germline-derived CDR1 and CDR2 are SGHRS and YFSETQ. V lost 4 bases and J 0 bases, leaving 15 bases between the germline ends. The CDR3 runs to 16 residues. The CDR3 reads CASSHVGTSSTDTQYF. CDR3 sequence (DNA): TGCGCCAGCAGCCACGTGGGGACTTCTAGCACAGATACGCAGTATTTT.

This clonotype was detected only a few times. The V and J genes are TRBV10-3 and TRBJ2-1; D is unresolved. There are 11 residues in the CDR3. The V end lost 2 bases, the J end lost 7 bases, and 3 bases lay between the germline ends. Germline assignment: CDR1 ENHRY and CDR2 SYGVKD. CDR3 bases: TGTGCCATCAGTGAGGTAAATGAGCAGTTCTTC. Its translation: CAISEVNEQFF.

The chain has TRBV14 and TRBJ1-1, with 7 bases lining up with TRBD1. With V trimmed by 3 bases and J by 11 bases, 6 bases remained unmatched. The CDR3 has 12 amino acids. Germline V lookup: CDR1 SGHDN, CDR2 FVKESK. CDR3 nucleotides: TGTGCCAGCAGCCAGCCTCGGGGACAGGCTTTCTTT. Encoded protein: CASSQPRGQAFF.

The rearrangement links TRBV5-1 to TRBJ1-1; possible D gene TRBD1, 5 bases. CDR3 length: 15 amino acids. Trimming left V 6 bases short and J 5 bases short, with 20 bases between. Per germline, CDR1 SGHRS and CDR2 YFSETQ. CDR3 residues: CASTLGGWGGTEAFF. The CDR3 DNA reads as TGCGCCAGCACGCTTGGAGGCTGGGGGGGAACTGAAGCTTTCTTT.

CDR3 DNA sequence: TGTGCCAGCAGCTCGAATAGCGGGACCTACAATGAGCAGTACTTC. It codes for CASSSNSGTYNEQYF. This chain joins TRBV11-2 and TRBJ2-1, with 8 bases identical to TRBD2. The DNA end favors TRBJ2-7, so the J call may be wrong. CDR3 length: 15 amino acids. Germline-derived CDR1 and CDR2 are SGHAT and FQNNGV.

The V call is TRBV5-1, the J call TRBJ2-1; the match to TRBD2 covers 9 bases. J gave up 13 bases and V 5 bases, and 22 bases lay outside the gene matches. The CDR3 loop spans 17 amino acids. The V gene's germline CDR1 is SGHRS and CDR2 YFSETQ. The CDR3 region has the DNA TGCGCCAGCAGTGAAGGACTAGCGAGAGGGCTCCAAGAGACCCAGTTCTTC. Encoded protein: CASSEGLARGLQETQFF.

The chain carries TRBV2 and TRBJ2-5; D ambiguous. Looked up from germline, CDR1 is SNHLY and CDR2 is FYNNEI. V lost 4 bases and J 3 bases, leaving 9 bases between the germline ends. The CDR3 runs 13 residues. The CDR3 here is CASSGSEKETQYF. The CDR3 nucleotides read TGTGCCAGCAGTGGCTCAGAAAAAGAGACCCAGTACTTC.

J is TRBJ1-2 and V is TRBV18; D may be TRBD1 (6 bases). This CDR3 has 14 amino acids. V was cut by 3 bases and J by 5 bases, with 13 bases left in between. Germline values: CDR1 KGHSH, CDR2 LQKENI. The CDR3 loop is CASSPGHQGYGYTF. DNA for the CDR3: TGTGCCAGCTCACCTGGGCACCAGGGGTATGGCTACACCTTC.

In DNA, the CDR3 is TGCGCCAGCAGCCCCAGGACAGGAGGCTCCTATAATTCACCCCTCCACTTT. Protein product: CASSPRTGGSYNSPLHF. V gene TRBV5-1 combines with J gene TRBJ1-6, with TRBD1 identical over 7 bases. This CDR3 region has 17 residues. Unmatched junction bases numbered 7, after V lost 4 bases and J lost 0 bases. CDR1 and CDR2 from the germline V gene are SGHRS and YFSETQ.

The V and J genes are TRBV4-1 and TRBJ1-2; maybe TRBD1 (6 bases). The CDR3 sequence is 16 residues long. Per the germline V gene, CDR1 is MGHRA and CDR2 is YSYEKL. V lost 0 bases, J lost 2 bases, and 13 bases lay in between. The CDR3 region is CASSQDPRQANYGYTF. CDR3 coding DNA: TGCGCCAGCAGCCAAGATCCGCGACAGGCAAACTATGGCTACACCTTC.

This clonotype was observed a handful of times. CDR3 amino acids: CASSLLAGGRGNEQFF. The CDR3 coding sequence is TGTGCCAGCAGTTTGCTAGCGGGAGGGAGGGGGAATGAGCAGTTCTTC. The V call is TRBV27, the J call TRBJ2-1; 12 positions agree with TRBD2. Unmatched junction bases numbered 7, after V lost 3 bases and J lost 7 bases. The CDR3 loop spans 16 amino acids. CDR1 and CDR2 from the germline V gene are MNHEY and SMNVEV (reference sequence).

The chain links TRBV7-2 to TRBJ2-2; D is ambiguous. The CDR3 extends over 14 amino acids. The germline CDR1 and CDR2 sequences are SGHTA and FQGNSA. V was clipped by 5 bases and J by 4 bases, with 11 bases between them. The CDR3 DNA follows: TGTGCCAGCAGCCCCTCATTAGCCACCGGGGAGCTGTTTTTT. Its translation: CASSPSLATGELFF.

The gene calls are TRBV3-1 and TRBJ2-7; 9 nucleotides line up with TRBD2. Germline V lookup: CDR1 LGHDT, CDR2 YNNKEL (reference sequence). The CDR3 loop spans 14 amino acids. V dropped 4 bases and J dropped 5; count of bases not matched to a gene: 6. For the CDR3, the DNA is TGTGCCAGCAGCCTTAGCGGGAGTTTTGACGAGCAGTACTTC. This encodes CASSLSGSFDEQYF.

V is TRBV20-1 and J is TRBJ2-7, with unresolved D. The CDR3 covers 11 residues. Trimming stripped 3 bases from V and 0 bases from J, with 3 bases between. The germline V gene has CDR1 DFQATT and CDR2 SNEGSKA (reference sequence). The DNA for the CDR3 is TGCAGTGCTAGGGCCTCCTACGAGCAGTACTTC. Amino acid sequence: CSARASYEQYF.

The chain uses TRBV27 and TRBJ2-7; D might be TRBD1 or TRBD2, each matching 5 bases. From germline, CDR1 is MNHEY and CDR2 SMNVEV (reference sequence). The ends were cut back, 7 bases at V and 0 bases at J, with 16 bases in the middle. CDR3 length equals 15 residues. CDR3: CASKHSGRSSYEQYF. CDR3 DNA: TGTGCCAGCAAACACTCGGGACGTAGCTCCTACGAGCAGTACTTC.

The chain employs TRBV5-1 and TRBJ2-1; 7 bases map to TRBD2. CDR1 SGHRS and CDR2 YFSETQ come from the germline V gene. V gave up 4 bases and J gave up 3 bases; unmatched junction bases: 4. The CDR3 contains 14 residues. DNA of the CDR3: TGCGCCAGCAGCGGCCGGGACTACTACAATGAGCAGTTCTTC. Translated, it gives CASSGRDYYNEQFF.

J is TRBJ2-1 and V is TRBV28; 11 bases match TRBD2. The V gene's germline CDR1 is MDHEN and CDR2 SYDVKM. The J segment lost 12 bases and the V segment lost 7 bases, leaving 11 bases of the junction unmatched. This CDR3 is built from 14 residues. The CDR3 sequence is CASMTSGAIGGQFF. CDR3 sequence (DNA): TGTGCCAGCATGACTAGCGGGGCCATCGGGGGGCAGTTCTTC. The full variable domain, completed using reference TRBV28 and TRBJ2-1, is DVKVTQSSRYLVKRTGEKVFLECVQDMDHENMFWYRQDPGLGLRLIYFSYDVKMKEKGDIPEGYSVSREKKERFSLILESASTNQTSMYLCASMTSGAIGGQFFGPGTRLTVL.